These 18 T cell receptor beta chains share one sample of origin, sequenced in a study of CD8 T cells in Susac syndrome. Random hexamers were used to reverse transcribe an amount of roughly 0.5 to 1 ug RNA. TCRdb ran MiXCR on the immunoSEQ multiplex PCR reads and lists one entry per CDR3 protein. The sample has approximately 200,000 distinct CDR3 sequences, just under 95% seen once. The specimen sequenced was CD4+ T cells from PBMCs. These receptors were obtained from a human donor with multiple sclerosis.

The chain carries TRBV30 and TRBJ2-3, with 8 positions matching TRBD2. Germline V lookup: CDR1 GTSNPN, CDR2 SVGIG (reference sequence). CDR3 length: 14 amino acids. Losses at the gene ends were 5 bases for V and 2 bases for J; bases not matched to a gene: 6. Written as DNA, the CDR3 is TGTGCCTGGTCCGGACTAGCTGACACAGATACGCAGTATTTT. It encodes CAWSGLADTDTQYF.

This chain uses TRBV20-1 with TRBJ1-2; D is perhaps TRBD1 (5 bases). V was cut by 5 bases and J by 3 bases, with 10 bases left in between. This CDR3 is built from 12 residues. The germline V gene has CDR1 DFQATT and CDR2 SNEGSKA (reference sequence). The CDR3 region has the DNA TGCAGTGCTCGGGACCCCGACTATGGCTACACCTTC. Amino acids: CSARDPDYGYTF.

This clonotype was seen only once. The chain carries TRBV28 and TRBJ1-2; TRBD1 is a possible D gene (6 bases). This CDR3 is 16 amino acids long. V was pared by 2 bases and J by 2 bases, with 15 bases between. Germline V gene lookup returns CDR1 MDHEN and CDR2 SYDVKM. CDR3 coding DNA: TGTGCCAGCAGTTTAAGAGGGCAGGGGCAGAACTATGGCTACACCTTC. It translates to CASSLRGQGQNYGYTF.

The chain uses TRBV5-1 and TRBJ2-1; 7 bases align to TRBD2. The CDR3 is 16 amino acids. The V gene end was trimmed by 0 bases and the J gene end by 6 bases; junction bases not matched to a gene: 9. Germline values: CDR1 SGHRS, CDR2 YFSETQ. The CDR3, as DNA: TGCGCCAGCAGCTTGGAAGCGGGACTGACCCTCAATGAGCAGTTCTTC. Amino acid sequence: CASSLEAGLTLNEQFF.

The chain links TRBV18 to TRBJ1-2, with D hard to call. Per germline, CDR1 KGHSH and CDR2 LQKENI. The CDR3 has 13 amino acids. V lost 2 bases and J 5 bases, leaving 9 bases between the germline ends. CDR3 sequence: CASSPEVGYGYTF. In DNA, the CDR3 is TGTGCCAGCTCACCAGAGGTCGGATATGGCTACACCTTC. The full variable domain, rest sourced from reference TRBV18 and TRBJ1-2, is NAGVMQNPRHLVRRRGQEARLRCSPMKGHSHVYWYRQLPEEGLKFMVYLQKENIIDESGMPKERFSAEFPKEGPSILRIQQVVRGDSAAYFCASSPEVGYGYTFGSGTRLTVV.

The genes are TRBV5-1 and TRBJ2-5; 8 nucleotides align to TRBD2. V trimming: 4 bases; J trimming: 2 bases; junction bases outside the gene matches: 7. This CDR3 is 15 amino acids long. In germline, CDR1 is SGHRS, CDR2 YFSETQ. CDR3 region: CASSPPGTRQETQYF. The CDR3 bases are TGCGCCAGCAGCCCCCCCGGGACTAGACAAGAGACCCAGTACTTC.

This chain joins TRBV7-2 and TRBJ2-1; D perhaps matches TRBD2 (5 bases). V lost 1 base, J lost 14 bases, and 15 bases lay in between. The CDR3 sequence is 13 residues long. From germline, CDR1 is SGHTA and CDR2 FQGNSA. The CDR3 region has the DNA TGTGCCAGCAGCTTAGACGACCCGAGGGTGGAGTTCTTC. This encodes CASSLDDPRVEFF.

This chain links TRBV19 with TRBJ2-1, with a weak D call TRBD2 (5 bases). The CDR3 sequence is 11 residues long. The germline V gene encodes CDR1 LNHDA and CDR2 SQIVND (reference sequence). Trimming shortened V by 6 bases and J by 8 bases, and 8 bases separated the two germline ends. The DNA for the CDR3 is TGTGCCAGTAGAATCGGGGATGAGCAGTTCTTC. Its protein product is CASRIGDEQFF.

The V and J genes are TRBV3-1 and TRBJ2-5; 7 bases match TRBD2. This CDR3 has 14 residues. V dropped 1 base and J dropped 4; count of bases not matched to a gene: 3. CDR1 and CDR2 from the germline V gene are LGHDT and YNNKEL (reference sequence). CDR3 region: CASSQAGRGETQYF. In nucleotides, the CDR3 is TGTGCCAGCAGCCAAGCGGGGAGGGGAGAGACCCAGTACTTC.

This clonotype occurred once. This chain's CDR3 is CASSSSDSPLHF. CDR3 bases: TGTGCCAGCAGTTCTAGTGATTCACCCCTCCACTTT. The J gene is TRBJ1-6, the V gene TRBV6-5; D not certain. The length of the CDR3 is 12 residues. Germline CDR1 reads MNHEY; CDR2 reads SVGAGI. Trimming pared 4 bases from V and 8 bases from J, leaving 6 bases between.

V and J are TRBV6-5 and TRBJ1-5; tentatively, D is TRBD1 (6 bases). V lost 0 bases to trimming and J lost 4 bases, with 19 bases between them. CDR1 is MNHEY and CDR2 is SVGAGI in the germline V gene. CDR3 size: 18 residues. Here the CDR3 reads CASSYSDSGQQRNQPQHF. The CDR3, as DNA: TGTGCCAGCAGTTACTCGGACTCGGGACAACAAAGAAATCAGCCCCAGCATTTT.

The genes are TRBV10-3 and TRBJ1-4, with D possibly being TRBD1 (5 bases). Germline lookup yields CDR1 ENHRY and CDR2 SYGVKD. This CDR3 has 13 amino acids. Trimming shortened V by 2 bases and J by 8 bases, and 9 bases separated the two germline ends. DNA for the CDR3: TGTGCCATCAGTGAGATGGGGGTCGAAAAACTGTTTTTT. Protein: CAISEMGVEKLFF.

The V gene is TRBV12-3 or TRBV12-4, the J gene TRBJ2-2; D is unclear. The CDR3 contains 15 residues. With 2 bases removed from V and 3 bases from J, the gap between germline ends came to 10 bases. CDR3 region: CASSLSLSYTGELFF. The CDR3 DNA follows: TGTGCCAGCAGTTTAAGCCTATCTTACACCGGGGAGCTGTTTTTT.

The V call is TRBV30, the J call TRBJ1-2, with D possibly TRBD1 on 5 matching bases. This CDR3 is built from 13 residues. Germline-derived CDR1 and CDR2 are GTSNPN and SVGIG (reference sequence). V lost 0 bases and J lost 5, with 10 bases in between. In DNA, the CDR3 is TGTGCCTGGAGTGTGGGGTCAGGGTATGGCTACACCTTC. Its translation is CAWSVGSGYGYTF.

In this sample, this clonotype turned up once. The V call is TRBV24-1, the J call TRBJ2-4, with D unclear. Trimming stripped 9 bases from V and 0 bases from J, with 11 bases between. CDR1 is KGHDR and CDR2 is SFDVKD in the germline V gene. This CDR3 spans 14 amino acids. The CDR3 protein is CATGGVEAKNIQYF. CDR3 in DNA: TGTGCCACCGGCGGCGTCGAAGCCAAAAACATTCAGTACTTC.

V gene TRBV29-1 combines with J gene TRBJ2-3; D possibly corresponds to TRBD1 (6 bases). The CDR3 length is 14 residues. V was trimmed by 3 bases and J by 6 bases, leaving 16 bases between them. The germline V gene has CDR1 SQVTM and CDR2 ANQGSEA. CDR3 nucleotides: TGCAGCGTTGAGGCTAGGGGGATGGTGGATACGCAGTATTTT. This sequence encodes CSVEARGMVDTQYF.

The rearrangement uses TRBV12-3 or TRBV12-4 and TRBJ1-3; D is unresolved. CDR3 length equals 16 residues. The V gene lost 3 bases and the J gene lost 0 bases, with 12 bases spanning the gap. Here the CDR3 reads CASSFGPSISGNTIYF. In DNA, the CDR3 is TGTGCCAGCAGTTTCGGACCCTCCATCTCTGGAAACACCATATATTTT.

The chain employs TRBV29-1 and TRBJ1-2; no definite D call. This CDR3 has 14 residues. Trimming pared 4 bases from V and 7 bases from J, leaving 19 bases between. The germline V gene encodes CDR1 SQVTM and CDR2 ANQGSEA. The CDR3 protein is CSVARRLLPGGYTF. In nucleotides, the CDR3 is TGCAGCGTTGCTCGTCGACTCCTCCCCGGTGGCTACACCTTC.